This entry lists 21 T cell receptor beta chains sequenced from one sample in a study of blood T cell repertoires in COVID-19. Here immunoSEQ multiplex PCR was the method, and the copy in TCRdb shows in-frame clones only, minus some. The table records just over 300,000 clones, about 90% of them present only once. The sample was peripheral blood. Source of these receptors: a woman in her 30s with COVID-19, enrolled during active disease.

This chain links TRBV19 with TRBJ2-2, with TRBD1 matching 11 bases. V trimming: 6 bases; J trimming: 6 bases; junction bases outside the gene matches: 3. The CDR3 length is 14 residues. Germline loops: CDR1 LNHDA, CDR2 SQIVND (reference sequence). The chain's CDR3 is CASRWGQGAGELFF. The DNA for the CDR3 is TGTGCCAGTAGATGGGGACAGGGGGCCGGGGAGCTGTTTTTT.

This chain uses TRBV5-4 with TRBJ1-3; D remains unclear. The V end was cut by 3 bases, the J end by 0 bases, with 13 bases between. There are 16 residues in the CDR3. Germline V gene data show CDR1 as SGHNT and CDR2 as YYREEE (reference sequence). Here the CDR3 reads CASSSPTQDSGNTIYF. The CDR3 DNA reads TGTGCCAGCAGCTCTCCGACACAAGACTCTGGAAACACCATATATTTT. Complete variable domain (other parts from reference TRBV5-4 and TRBJ1-3): ETGVTQSPTHLIKTRGQQVTLRCSSQSGHNTVSWYQQALGQGPQFIFQYYREEENGRGNFPPRFSGLQFPNYSSELNVNALELDDSALYLCASSSPTQDSGNTIYFGEGSWLTVV.

J is TRBJ1-6 and V is TRBV13; perhaps TRBD1 as D (6 bases). The CDR3 consists of 15 residues. The V end was cut by 5 bases, the J end by 5 bases, with 13 bases between. Germline lookup yields CDR1 PRHDT and CDR2 FYEKMQ (reference sequence). The CDR3 reads CASSPWTADNSPLHF. DNA of the CDR3: TGTGCCAGCAGCCCCTGGACAGCAGATAATTCACCCCTCCACTTT.

The chain has TRBV18 and TRBJ1-2; TRBD1 aligns across 9 bases. This CDR3 has 13 amino acids. V trimming: 6 bases; J trimming: 7 bases; junction bases outside the gene matches: 6. CDR1 and CDR2 (germline): KGHSH, LQKENI. CDR3 in DNA: TGTGCCAGCTCTTCGGGACAGGGATCTGGCTACACCTTC. This gives the protein CASSSGQGSGYTF.

In its sample, this clone was seen a few times. The chain combines TRBV2 with TRBJ1-5; D is perhaps TRBD1 (5 bases). Trimming stripped 7 bases from V and 3 bases from J, with 7 bases between. Germline values: CDR1 SNHLY, CDR2 FYNNEI. The CDR3 loop spans 12 amino acids. DNA for the CDR3: TGTGCCAGCAAAGGGGACAATCAGCCCCAGCATTTT. This translates into CASKGDNQPQHF.

The genes are TRBV7-2 and TRBJ2-2; 12 positions match TRBD2. The CDR3 totals 18 residues. Unmatched junction bases numbered 8, after V lost 3 bases and J lost 3 bases. Germline lookup yields CDR1 SGHTA and CDR2 FQGNSA. The CDR3 coding sequence is TGTGCCAGCAGCTTGCTAGCGGGGGGGCCGAGCGACACCGGGGAGCTGTTTTTT. It is translated as CASSLLAGGPSDTGELFF.

The gene calls are TRBV9 and TRBJ2-3; no clear D gene. Per germline, CDR1 SGDLS and CDR2 YYNGEE. The CDR3 has 11 amino acids. With 4 bases removed from V and 3 bases from J, the gap between germline ends came to 3 bases. Written as DNA, the CDR3 is TGTGCCAGCAGCATAACAGATACGCAGTATTTT. This sequence encodes CASSITDTQYF.

J is TRBJ2-7 and V is TRBV13; D perhaps matches TRBD2 (6 bases). The V end lost 4 bases, the J end lost 1 base, and 14 bases lay between the germline ends. Per the germline V gene, CDR1 is PRHDT and CDR2 is FYEKMQ (reference sequence). The CDR3 is made up of 15 amino acids. CDR3 sequence reads: CASSYRRGLSYEQYF. The CDR3 region has the DNA TGTGCCAGCAGCTACCGGCGGGGTCTTTCCTACGAGCAGTACTTC.

This chain connects TRBV11-2 to TRBJ1-6; D might be TRBD1 (5 bases). The germline V and J ends were trimmed by 1 base and 6 bases, with 10 bases remaining between them. Germline CDR1 is SGHAT and CDR2 is FQNNGV. The CDR3 is made up of 15 amino acids. The chain's CDR3 is CASSLVLQGNSPLHF. DNA of the CDR3: TGTGCCAGCAGCTTAGTGCTCCAGGGTAATTCACCCCTCCACTTT.

In DNA form, the CDR3 reads TGTGCCAGCAGCCAAGCGCTCGGGGATAACTCGTACAATGAGCAGTTCTTC. Its translation: CASSQALGDNSYNEQFF. The chain links TRBV3-1 (or the pseudogene TRBV3-2) to TRBJ2-1; maybe TRBD2 (5 bases). The CDR3 runs to 17 residues. Between the trimmed V and J ends, which lost 1 base and 4 bases, there was a span of 17 bases. Germline V gives CDR1 LGHDT, CDR2 YNNKEL (reference sequence).

The rearrangement uses TRBV12-3 or TRBV12-4 and TRBJ2-1; 9 bases are a match to TRBD2. This CDR3 spans 11 amino acids. V lost 6 bases, J lost 16 bases, and 7 bases stayed unmatched. For the CDR3, the DNA is TGTGCCAGCAGACATAGCGGGGGAGTCTTCTTC. Encoded protein: CASRHSGGVFF.

J is TRBJ1-3 and V is TRBV19; 7 nucleotides match TRBD1. The ends lost 3 bases at V and 4 bases at J; junction bases unmatched: 6. CDR1 and CDR2 from the germline V gene are LNHDA and SQIVND (reference sequence). The CDR3 has 15 amino acids. Written as DNA, the CDR3 is TGTGCCAGTAGTATCGCCGGGACAGCAGGAAACACCATATATTTT. Translating gives CASSIAGTAGNTIYF.

This chain uses TRBV19 with TRBJ2-1, with 7 bases matching TRBD2. Trimming cost V 5 bases and J 4 bases; bases outside gene matches: 8. The CDR3 covers 15 residues. The germline V gene encodes CDR1 LNHDA and CDR2 SQIVND (reference sequence). The CDR3 protein is CASSVPGLIYNEQFF. CDR3 coding DNA: TGTGCCAGTAGTGTACCGGGACTAATTTACAATGAGCAGTTCTTC.

The rearrangement links TRBV20-1 to TRBJ1-1; no clear D. Germline V gene data show CDR1 as DFQATT and CDR2 as SNEGSKA (reference sequence). Trimming left V 8 bases short and J 3 bases short, with 10 bases between. The CDR3 runs to 11 residues. CDR3 sequence reads: CSTGSDTEAFF. Written as DNA, the CDR3 is TGCAGTACCGGGAGCGACACTGAAGCTTTCTTT.

The chain uses TRBV27 and TRBJ1-2; D perhaps matches TRBD1 (5 bases). V lost 0 bases, J lost 1 base, and 9 bases lay in between. CDR1 MNHEY and CDR2 SMNVEV come from the germline V gene (reference sequence). The CDR3 contains 15 residues. CDR3 nucleotides: TGTGCCAGCAGTTTATCGCCCGACAGTAACTATGGCTACACCTTC. Its protein is CASSLSPDSNYGYTF.

The rearrangement joins TRBV7-4 to TRBJ1-5; a weak D match, TRBD1 (5 bases). CDR3 length: 16 amino acids. Trimming pared 4 bases from V and 0 bases from J, leaving 13 bases between. Per the germline V gene, CDR1 is SGHVT and CDR2 is SQSDAQ. CDR3 DNA sequence: TGTGCCAGCAGCTCCCGAGACAGTATTAGCAATCAGCCCCAGCATTTT. Encoded protein: CASSSRDSISNQPQHF.

The chain couples TRBV14 to TRBJ1-2; D gene uncertain. Germline V lookup: CDR1 SGHDN, CDR2 FVKESK. The CDR3 consists of 13 residues. V was clipped by 1 base and J by 0 bases, with 3 bases between them. The CDR3 spells CASSQAANYGYTF. The CDR3 coding sequence is TGTGCCAGCAGCCAAGCGGCTAACTATGGCTACACCTTC.

This clone was observed a single time. DNA for the CDR3: TGTGCCAGCAGCCCAAGGCCGGGACTTGTTGGAAAAGGGATCTACGAGCAGTACGTC. Amino acids: CASSPRPGLVGKGIYEQYV. The V call is TRBV9, the J call TRBJ2-7; a possible D gene is TRBD2 (6 bases). CDR1 and CDR2 from the germline V gene are SGDLS and YYNGEE. The germline V and J ends were trimmed by 4 bases and 3 bases, with 29 bases remaining between them. The CDR3 totals 19 residues.

The chain recombines TRBV24-1 with TRBJ2-7, with a tentative D call TRBD2 (6 bases). CDR1 is KGHDR and CDR2 is SFDVKD in the germline V gene. V dropped 3 bases and J dropped 4 bases, with 9 bases sitting between them. The CDR3 consists of 13 residues. CDR3 protein: CATSDAGGYEQYF. The CDR3 DNA sequence: TGTGCCACCAGTGATGCCGGGGGTTACGAGCAGTACTTC.

The DNA for the CDR3 is TGTGCCAGCTCACCGACTAGCGGCTTATACAATGAGCAGTTCTTC. Translated: CASSPTSGLYNEQFF. This chain uses TRBV18 with TRBJ2-1; 9 nucleotides line up with TRBD2. CDR3 length equals 15 residues. V trimming: 3 bases; J trimming: 4 bases; junction bases outside the gene matches: 4. The germline V gene encodes CDR1 KGHSH and CDR2 LQKENI.

V usage is TRBV7-9 and J usage is TRBJ1-3; 7 bases line up with TRBD1. Germline lookup yields CDR1 SEHNR and CDR2 FQNEAQ (reference sequence). This CDR3 spans 13 amino acids. The J segment lost 8 bases and the V segment lost 5 bases, leaving 6 bases of the junction unmatched. CDR3 in amino acids: CASSPGQMDTIYF. For the CDR3, the DNA is TGTGCCAGCAGCCCGGGACAGATGGACACCATATATTTT.